These 17 T cell receptor beta chains came from one sample sequenced in a study of OX40 agonist ivuxolimab in advanced cancers. The data were produced by immunoSEQ multiplex PCR, yet TCRdb's version contains in-frame clones alone and is incomplete. There are about 7,900 clones in the sample; more than 85% occur only once, and 25% to 30% lies in the top ten. The sample was CD4+ or CD8+ T cells sorted from blood, taken in a trial of the OX40 agonist ivuxolimab. The receptors shown here come from an adult with an advanced solid tumor such as melanoma, head and neck, liver or kidney cancer.

The chain employs TRBV27 and TRBJ2-2, with unresolved D. The germline CDR1 and CDR2 sequences are MNHEY and SMNVEV (reference sequence). The V end lost 6 bases, the J end lost 8 bases, and 10 bases lay between the germline ends. The CDR3 spans 12 residues. CDR3 sequence: CASRNWVGELFF. The CDR3 DNA is TGTGCCAGCAGGAATTGGGTGGGGGAGCTGTTTTTT.

J is TRBJ2-5 and V is TRBV7-2; possible D gene TRBD2, 6 bases. Trimming pared 3 bases from V and 5 bases from J, leaving 13 bases between. CDR3 length equals 14 residues. CDR1 and CDR2 from the germline V gene are SGHTA and FQGNSA. The CDR3 DNA reads TGTGCCAGCAGCTTTCGACTAGTTGGGGAGACCCAGTACTTC. This codes for CASSFRLVGETQYF.

This clone was detected only once. The chain joins TRBV28 to TRBJ1-2; 10 positions agree with TRBD1. CDR3 length: 12 amino acids. Unmatched junction bases numbered 0, after V lost 6 bases and J lost 5 bases. CDR1 and CDR2 (germline): MDHEN, SYDVKM. CDR3 loop: CASRGQGYGYTF. DNA for the CDR3: TGTGCCAGCAGGGGACAGGGGTATGGCTACACCTTC.

The chain links TRBV7-3 to TRBJ2-7; 10 bases align to TRBD1. CDR3 length equals 16 residues. Trimming cost V 5 bases and J 1 base; bases outside gene matches: 8. Germline-derived CDR1 and CDR2 are SGHTA and FQGTGA. The DNA for the CDR3 is TGTGCCAGCAGCGACGGCGGGACAGGGGAATCCTACGAGCAGTACTTC. The encoded protein is CASSDGGTGESYEQYF.

The V and J genes are TRBV10-1 and TRBJ2-5; TRBD1 aligns across 7 bases. V shed 5 bases and J 2 bases; nucleotides not matched to a gene: 2. There are 13 residues in the CDR3. CDR1 is WNHNN, CDR2 SYGVQD, per germline (reference sequence). CDR3 protein: CASSRQGQETQYF. CDR3 nucleotides: TGCGCCAGCAGTAGACAGGGACAAGAGACCCAGTACTTC.

CDR3 loop: CASSSGTGEDYEQYF. CDR3 DNA sequence: TGTGCCAGCAGTTCCGGGACAGGGGAGGACTACGAGCAGTACTTC. V gene TRBV28 combines with J gene TRBJ2-7; 10 bases fit TRBD1. Trimming cost V 4 bases and J 3 bases; bases outside gene matches: 6. The CDR3 extends over 15 amino acids. Germline V lookup: CDR1 MDHEN, CDR2 SYDVKM.

This clone is labeled medium-sized (0.01 to 0.1%). The V and J genes are TRBV7-3 and TRBJ1-1, with D unresolved. The germline V and J ends were trimmed by 3 bases and 1 base, with 9 bases remaining between them. The CDR3 has 14 residues. Germline CDR1 and CDR2: SGHTA and FQGTGA. In nucleotides, the CDR3 is TGTGCCAGCAGCTTCAGGCCGGGGAACACTGAAGCTTTCTTT. Amino acid sequence: CASSFRPGNTEAFF.

This clone has just a few counts. This chain connects TRBV28 to TRBJ1-1; TRBD1 is a possible D gene (6 bases). CDR3 size: 14 residues. CDR1 and CDR2 from the germline V gene are MDHEN and SYDVKM. V lost 3 bases and J 4 bases, leaving 12 bases between the germline ends. CDR3 sequence reads: CASSFEGGGTEAFF. Written as DNA, the CDR3 is TGTGCCAGCAGTTTTGAGGGGGGCGGCACTGAAGCTTTCTTT. Full variable domain (missing parts from reference TRBV28 and TRBJ1-1): DVKVTQSSRYLVKRTGEKVFLECVQDMDHENMFWYRQDPGLGLRLIYFSYDVKMKEKGDIPEGYSVSREKKERFSLILESASTNQTSMYLCASSFEGGGTEAFFGQGTRLTVV.

The chain has TRBV6-5 and TRBJ2-4; weak D call: TRBD2 (6 bases). V lost 4 bases and J 0 bases, leaving 13 bases between the germline ends. This CDR3 is built from 16 residues. The V gene's germline CDR1 is MNHEY and CDR2 SVGAGI. The CDR3 bases are TGTGCCAGCAGTTCCTTTGGGGGGATAGCCAAAAACATTCAGTACTTC. Translation: CASSSFGGIAKNIQYF.

The chain joins TRBV2 to TRBJ2-7; D gene ambiguous. Germline CDR1 and CDR2: SNHLY and FYNNEI. Trimming pared 8 bases from V and 3 bases from J, leaving 14 bases between. The CDR3 has 13 amino acids. CDR3: CASCNTVDYEQYF. The CDR3 nucleotides are TGTGCCAGCTGTAACACCGTGGACTACGAGCAGTACTTC.

This clone appeared a single time. The chain employs TRBV4-1 and TRBJ2-7; D unresolved. CDR3 size: 15 residues. CDR1 MGHRA and CDR2 YSYEKL come from the germline V gene. V lost 1 base and J 0 bases, leaving 10 bases between the germline ends. The CDR3 spells CASSQVDTASYEQYF. DNA for the CDR3: TGCGCCAGCAGCCAAGTCGACACGGCCTCCTACGAGCAGTACTTC.

This rearrangement joins TRBV15 to TRBJ2-1; 8 nucleotides align to TRBD1. The CDR3 runs 15 residues. The V and J ends lost 1 base and 9 bases, in that order; junction bases with no gene match: 8. The germline V gene has CDR1 LNHNV and CDR2 YYDKDF (reference sequence). This CDR3 reads CATSRVTGGIREQFF. In nucleotides, the CDR3 is TGTGCCACCAGCAGAGTCACAGGGGGTATTCGTGAGCAGTTCTTC. The variable domain in full, completed from reference TRBV15 and TRBJ2-1, reads DAMVIQNPRYQVTQFGKPVTLSCSQTLNHNVMYWYQQKSSQAPKLLFHYYDKDFNNEADTPDNFQSRRPNTSFCFLDIRSPGLGDTAMYLCATSRVTGGIREQFFGPGTRLTVL.

The J gene is TRBJ1-2, the V gene TRBV7-9, with D unresolved. V gave up 5 bases and J gave up 8 bases, with 12 bases separating them. The CDR3 consists of 12 residues. Germline V CDR1 and CDR2: SEHNR, FQNEAQ (reference sequence). CDR3 nucleotides: TGTGCCAGCAGCCCAGGACTGCGAGGCTACACCTTC. This encodes CASSPGLRGYTF.

V is TRBV29-1 and J is TRBJ1-4, with unresolved D. CDR1 SQVTM and CDR2 ANQGSEA come from the germline V gene. The CDR3 has 13 amino acids. The ends were cut back, 1 base at V and 5 bases at J, with 8 bases in the middle. CDR3 amino acids: CSVEVGQNEKLFF. In nucleotides, the CDR3 is TGCAGCGTTGAAGTTGGGCAGAATGAAAAACTGTTTTTT.

This sequence joins TRBV6-4 and TRBJ1-5; D is ambiguous. Germline assignment: CDR1 MRHNA and CDR2 SNTAGT. V was shortened by 8 bases and J by 3 bases, with 20 bases between the two germline ends. This CDR3 spans 16 amino acids. In DNA form, the CDR3 reads TGTGCCAGCGGGCTACGCCTTGAGGACTTCAATCAGCCCCAGCATTTT. Its translation: CASGLRLEDFNQPQHF.

The rearrangement uses TRBV28 and TRBJ2-3, with no clear D. Trimming cost V 7 bases and J 6 bases, with 11 bases left between them. The germline gives CDR1 MDHEN, CDR2 SYDVKM. This CDR3 spans 12 amino acids. The CDR3 region is CASTTTPDTQYF. DNA of the CDR3: TGTGCCAGCACCACGACTCCCGATACGCAGTATTTT. The entire variable domain, with the rest obtained from reference TRBV28 and TRBJ2-3, is as follows: DVKVTQSSRYLVKRTGEKVFLECVQDMDHENMFWYRQDPGLGLRLIYFSYDVKMKEKGDIPEGYSVSREKKERFSLILESASTNQTSMYLCASTTTPDTQYFGPGTRLTVL.

The rearrangement joins TRBV19 to TRBJ1-2; weak D call: TRBD1 (6 bases). V was shortened by 0 bases and J by 3 bases, with 11 bases between the two germline ends. CDR3 size: 15 residues. Germline values: CDR1 LNHDA, CDR2 SQIVND (reference sequence). CDR3 DNA: TGTGCCAGTAGTATAGACCTGGACAGCCACTATGGCTACACCTTC. It yields the protein CASSIDLDSHYGYTF.